Sequencing of this TCR beta chain was carried out in a study of shared clonotypes between healthy human individuals. Per germline, CDR1 SGHNT and CDR2 YENEEA. The CDR3 consists of 18 residues. V was cut by 0 bases and J by 5 bases, with 21 bases left in between. Clones were sequenced by immunoSEQ multiplex PCR, and TCRdb holds only the in-frame ones, with some missing. The sample shows millions of clones, around 90% of them seen only once. The sequence came from a man aged 18 to 35 in good health. Sample: naive CD4+ T cells sorted from blood. Subset given: CD45RA+ positively selected. The genes are TRBV11-3 and TRBJ2-3; D is perhaps TRBD1 (6 bases). The CDR3 protein is CASSLEKFRWGHIDTQYF. The CDR3 DNA reads as TGTGCCAGCAGCTTAGAAAAGTTCAGGTGGGGGCACATAGATACGCAGTATTTT. Full variable domain (remainder filled in from reference TRBV11-3 and TRBJ2-3): EAGVVQSPRYKIIEKKQPVAFWCNPISGHNTLYWYLQNLGQGPELLIRYENEEAVDDSQLPKDRFSAERLKGVDSTLKIQPAELGDSAVYLCASSLEKFRWGHIDTQYFGPGTRLTVL.